The next 14 T cell receptor beta chains were all read from a single sample in a study of shared clonotypes between healthy human individuals. Method: immunoSEQ multiplex PCR; TCRdb's copy keeps in-frame clones and lacks some. The table lists 520,000 or so clones, 60% to 85% of them singletons. Sample: PBMCs. The receptor source for this set is a woman in her forties in good health. Some clones in this sample may be carry-over from other donors' samples.

V is TRBV28 and J is TRBJ1-2; 7 positions agree with TRBD1. The V segment lost 6 bases and the J segment 10 bases; nucleotides outside the gene matches: 8. Germline loops: CDR1 MDHEN, CDR2 SYDVKM. This CDR3 has 12 residues. The CDR3 protein is CASRPDRVDYTF. As DNA, the CDR3 is TGTGCCAGCAGACCAGACAGGGTCGACTACACCTTC.

DNA for the CDR3: TGTGCCAGCAGTCCACAGGGACAGGTACTCACAGATACGCAGTATTTT. Protein sequence: CASSPQGQVLTDTQYF. The J gene is TRBJ2-3, the V gene TRBV28; TRBD1 matches 8 bases. Per the germline V gene, CDR1 is MDHEN and CDR2 is SYDVKM. J lost 2 bases, V lost 5 bases, and 9 bases had no gene match. The CDR3 is 16 residues long.

In this sample, this clone turned up a few times. The genes are TRBV2 and TRBJ1-2, with D unclear. Germline lookup yields CDR1 SNHLY and CDR2 FYNNEI. The ends were cut back, 8 bases at V and 0 bases at J, with 4 bases in the middle. The CDR3 length is 11 residues. The DNA of the CDR3 is TGTGCCAGCCGGACTAACTATGGCTACACCTTC. Translated, it gives CASRTNYGYTF.

The chain combines TRBV11-2 with TRBJ2-2; 8 bases agree with TRBD2. In germline, CDR1 is SGHAT, CDR2 FQNNGV. The CDR3 is 15 amino acids. J was trimmed by 2 bases and V by 5 bases; bases with no gene match: 4. The CDR3 reads CASSTTSGNTGELFF. The CDR3, as DNA: TGTGCCAGCAGCACCACTAGCGGAAACACCGGGGAGCTGTTTTTT.

The chain combines TRBV19 with TRBJ2-5; no clear D gene. The CDR3 has 13 amino acids. Germline V gene data show CDR1 as LNHDA and CDR2 as SQIVND (reference sequence). Trimming left V 3 bases short and J 0 bases short, with 5 bases between. In nucleotides, the CDR3 is TGTGCCAGTAGTATGTCGTACCAAGAGACCCAGTACTTC. Translation gives CASSMSYQETQYF.

The chain employs TRBV21-1 and TRBJ2-7. TRBV21-1 is a pseudogene segment. The CDR3 runs 14 residues. DNA for the CDR3: TGTGCCAGCAGCAAAGAGGGCAGAAATTACGAGCAGTACTTC. Translation gives CASSKEGRNYEQYF.

This chain uses TRBV4-2 with TRBJ1-5, with D possibly matching TRBD1 (5 bases). The CDR3 has 13 residues. V lost 1 base and J 11 bases, leaving 12 bases between the germline ends. CDR1 is LGHNA and CDR2 is YNFKEQ in the germline V gene. The DNA of the CDR3 is TGTGCCAGCAGCCAAGCAGGGAGTGTGGCCCAGCATTTT. Protein product: CASSQAGSVAQHF.

V usage is TRBV28 and J usage is TRBJ1-2; D is uncertain. Looked up from germline, CDR1 is MDHEN and CDR2 is SYDVKM. There are 14 residues in the CDR3. The V end was cut by 1 base, the J end by 2 bases, with 8 bases between. The CDR3 DNA is TGTGCCAGCAGTTTATCGCCTCCCAACTATGGCTACACCTTC. Protein: CASSLSPPNYGYTF.

The chain carries TRBV6-5 and TRBJ1-1, with unresolved D. This CDR3 spans 13 amino acids. Germline V lookup: CDR1 MNHEY, CDR2 SVGAGI. Deletions cut 10 bases from V and 9 bases from J, with 21 bases between. The CDR3 sequence is CATRDLLTLKAFF. In DNA, the CDR3 is TGTGCCACCCGAGACCTATTAACACTGAAAGCTTTCTTT.

To note about this clone: A far larger clone is a single base away, which makes a read error likely. The chain uses TRBV5-6 and TRBJ2-7, with D unclear. In germline, CDR1 is SGHDT, CDR2 YYEEEE. This CDR3 contains 11 residues. V lost 4 bases to trimming and J lost 0 bases, with 2 bases between them. The CDR3 DNA reads TGTGCCAGCAGCCACTCCTACGAGCAGTACTTC. Translation gives CASSHSYEQYF.

The V gene is TRBV14, the J gene TRBJ2-1; TRBD2 matches at 8 bases. Germline trimming cut 6 bases from V and 3 bases from J; bases unmatched to any gene: 4. Germline V lookup: CDR1 SGHDN, CDR2 FVKESK. This CDR3 has 14 amino acids. The CDR3 spells CASSTSGLYNEQFF. The CDR3 DNA reads TGTGCCAGCAGTACTAGCGGACTCTACAATGAGCAGTTCTTC. The full variable domain, with the rest looked up from reference TRBV14 and TRBJ2-1, is EAGVTQFPSHSVIEKGQTVTLRCDPISGHDNLYWYRRVMGKEIKFLLHFVKESKQDESGMPNNRFLAERTGGTYSTLKVQPAELEDSGVYFCASSTSGLYNEQFFGPGTRLTVL.

The chain couples TRBV30 to TRBJ2-3; 7 bases are a match to TRBD2. Per germline, CDR1 GTSNPN and CDR2 SVGIG (reference sequence). Trimming took 0 bases from V and 3 from J; bases not matched to a gene: 18. The CDR3 has 19 amino acids. The CDR3 protein is CAWSVKVGLAVVGTDTQYF. The CDR3 bases are TGTGCCTGGAGTGTAAAGGTTGGGCTAGCGGTTGTGGGGACAGATACGCAGTATTTT.

Here the CDR3 DNA reads TGTGCCAGTAGTATGGCGAACACCGGGGAGCTGTTTTTT. Protein sequence: CASSMANTGELFF. V is TRBV19 and J is TRBJ2-2; no reliable D call. Germline V CDR1 and CDR2: LNHDA, SQIVND (reference sequence). The CDR3 sequence is 13 residues long. V was shortened by 3 bases and J by 0 bases, with 2 bases between the two germline ends.

The gene calls are TRBV11-3 and TRBJ1-1; D not certain. CDR1 SGHNT and CDR2 YENEEA come from the germline V gene. The CDR3 length is 14 residues. The ends were cut back, 2 bases at V and 0 bases at J, with 7 bases in the middle. The CDR3 protein is CASSLRRLNTEAFF. The CDR3 nucleotides are TGTGCCAGCAGCTTACGACGGCTGAACACTGAAGCTTTCTTT.